One sample yielded the 5 T cell receptor beta chains listed below, sequenced in a study of T cells in women clearing cervical HPV infection. The method was immunoSEQ multiplex PCR; TCRdb's version includes in-frame clones alone and lacks a portion of them. The sample totals about 36,000 clones. The sequenced sample was blood buffy coat. Receptor source: a woman between 18 and 75 years old with a cervical HPV16 infection that either progressed to CIN3+ or cleared (not recorded which).

Concerning this clone itself: The read stops 3 residues short of the end of the CDR3; the missing end is completed from the germline J gene. The rearrangement uses TRBV11-1 and TRBJ2-7, with 9 bases lining up with TRBD1. Looked up from germline, CDR1 is SGHAT and CDR2 is FQDESV (reference sequence). Germline trimming cut 5 bases from V and 6 bases from J; bases unmatched to any gene: 5. The CDR3 consists of 13 residues. Incomplete CDR3 DNA: TGTGCCAGCAGCCGGGGACAGGGAGGCGAG. Protein product: CASSRGQGGE. The whole CDR3 region reads CASSRGQGGEQYF.

Worth noting for this clone: The read is 3 residues too short to cover the CDR3 end, so that end is filled in from the germline J gene. The chain combines TRBV12-3 or TRBV12-4 with TRBJ2-7, with 11 bases aligning to TRBD2. The CDR3 has 15 amino acids. Trimming cost V 3 bases and J 4 bases; bases outside gene matches: 5. The sequenced CDR3 bases are TGTGCCAGCAGTTTGACTAGCGGGGCAGGGTACGAG. This translates into CASSLTSGAGYE. The full CDR3 protein is CASSLTSGAGYEQYF.

For this clone: The read ends 3 residues shy of where the CDR3 ends; the end is completed using the germline J gene. The chain carries TRBV9 and TRBJ2-4; 7 nucleotides align to TRBD1. The V gene end was trimmed by 3 bases and the J gene end by 0 bases; junction bases not matched to a gene: 6. The CDR3 spans 16 residues. CDR1 SGDLS and CDR2 YYNGEE come from the germline V gene. Partial CDR3 DNA: TGTGCCAGCAGCGCGAGGGGACAGCTAGCCAAAAACATT. Residues: CASSARGQLAKNI. The full CDR3 is CASSARGQLAKNIQYF.

Details on this clone: The read finishes 3 residues shy of the CDR3 end, and the germline J gene is used to complete it. The V gene is TRBV5-1, the J gene TRBJ1-3; no definite D call. Per germline, CDR1 SGHRS and CDR2 YFSETQ. V gave up 4 bases and J gave up 0 bases, with 8 bases separating them. This CDR3 has 14 amino acids. The DNA read from the CDR3 is TGCGCCAGCAGCCAGGACTTCTCTGGAAACACC. As protein: CASSQDFSGNT. The whole CDR3 sequence is CASSQDFSGNTIYF.

Concerning this clone itself: The read ends 3 residues shy of where the CDR3 ends; the end is completed using the germline J gene. The rearrangement joins TRBV5-1 to TRBJ2-3; 10 bases agree with TRBD2. This CDR3 is 16 amino acids long. The germline CDR1 and CDR2 sequences are SGHRS and YFSETQ. Trimming removed 0 bases from V and 0 bases from J; junction bases left unmatched: 1. The covered CDR3 bases are TGCGCCAGCAGCTTGGGGACTAGCGGAAGCACAGATACG. It specifies CASSLGTSGSTDT. The CDR3 as a whole reads CASSLGTSGSTDTQYF.